A single sample gave rise to the 12 T cell receptor beta chains below, sequenced in a study of blood T cell repertoires in COVID-19. Produced via immunoSEQ multiplex PCR; TCRdb's table is partial and in-frame only. This sample has 200,000 or so clones, with around four fifths found just once. Sequencing was performed on peripheral blood. These receptor sequences come from a man aged 60-69 years with COVID-19, enrolled during active disease.

The rearrangement uses TRBV7-2 and TRBJ1-2; D perhaps matches TRBD1 (6 bases). V dropped 2 bases and J dropped 4 bases, with 23 bases sitting between them. Germline V lookup: CDR1 SGHTA, CDR2 FQGNSA. The CDR3 is 18 amino acids. DNA for the CDR3: TGTGCCAGCAGCTTAAGCACTACTACTACCTTGACAGGCTATGGCTACACCTTC. Its translation is CASSLSTTTTLTGYGYTF.

The table lists this clone with a few counts. V and J are TRBV11-2 and TRBJ2-5, with D maybe TRBD1 (6 bases). Germline values: CDR1 SGHAT, CDR2 FQNNGV. Trimming removed 1 base at V and 6 bases at J, with 15 bases between. CDR3 length: 15 amino acids. CDR3 loop: CASSLGSSRGKTQYF. For the CDR3, the DNA is TGTGCCAGCAGCTTAGGTTCGTCCAGGGGAAAGACCCAGTACTTC.

The chain employs TRBV27 and TRBJ1-2, with TRBD1 identical over 8 bases. Looked up from germline, CDR1 is MNHEY and CDR2 is SMNVEV (reference sequence). This CDR3 has 16 residues. With V trimmed by 4 bases and J by 0 bases, 7 bases remained unmatched. The CDR3: CASSSRTGRANYGYTF. The CDR3 DNA reads as TGTGCCAGCAGTTCCCGGACAGGGCGGGCTAACTATGGCTACACCTTC.

The rearrangement joins TRBV30 to TRBJ2-2; TRBD2 matches at 11 bases. Looked up from germline, CDR1 is GTSNPN and CDR2 is SVGIG (reference sequence). The length of the CDR3 is 15 residues. V lost 2 bases to trimming and J lost 4 bases; unmatched junction nucleotides: 3. CDR3 coding DNA: TGTGCCTGGAGTCCTAGCGGGAGGACCACCGGGGAGCTGTTTTTT. It is translated as CAWSPSGRTTGELFF.

The V gene is TRBV5-1, the J gene TRBJ1-1; D perhaps matches TRBD1 (5 bases). Trimming pared 1 base from V and 3 bases from J, leaving 13 bases between. From germline, CDR1 is SGHRS and CDR2 YFSETQ. The CDR3 runs 15 residues. The DNA of the CDR3 is TGCGCCAGCAGCTTGTTCGGGAGGGGTGACACTGAAGCTTTCTTT. It yields the protein CASSLFGRGDTEAFF.

CDR3 sequence reads: CASITQGIGQPQHF. CDR3 sequence (DNA): TGTGCCAGCATCACTCAGGGGATAGGACAGCCCCAGCATTTT. The chain links TRBV28 to TRBJ1-5, with D tentatively TRBD1 (6 bases). Germline values: CDR1 MDHEN, CDR2 SYDVKM. With 7 bases removed from V and 7 bases from J, the gap between germline ends came to 17 bases. The CDR3 is made up of 14 amino acids. The full variable domain, in which reference TRBV28 and TRBJ1-5 provide the parts outside the CDR3, is DVKVTQSSRYLVKRTGEKVFLECVQDMDHENMFWYRQDPGLGLRLIYFSYDVKMKEKGDIPEGYSVSREKKERFSLILESASTNQTSMYLCASITQGIGQPQHFGDGTRLSIL.

This chain joins TRBV27 and TRBJ2-7; 14 positions agree with TRBD2. V shed 3 bases, J shed 5 bases, and the junction held 6 bases outside the gene matches. Germline CDR1 MNHEY, CDR2 SMNVEV (reference sequence). The CDR3 is 16 residues long. CDR3 sequence (DNA): TGTGCCAGCAGTTTTGGGACTAGCGGGAGATCGGACGAGCAGTACTTC. Protein product: CASSFGTSGRSDEQYF.

The chain joins TRBV11-2 to TRBJ1-1, with 7 bases that match TRBD1. CDR1 SGHAT and CDR2 FQNNGV come from the germline V gene. The trim removed 3 bases at V and 10 bases at J, leaving 8 bases unmatched. The CDR3 is 13 amino acids. CDR3 nucleotides: TGTGCCAGCAGCTTGTCACAGGGGTGGAGAGCTTTCTTT. It is translated as CASSLSQGWRAFF. Full variable domain (remainder filled in from reference TRBV11-2 and TRBJ1-1): EAGVAQSPRYKIIEKRQSVAFWCNPISGHATLYWYQQILGQGPKLLIQFQNNGVVDDSQLPKDRFSAERLKGVDSTLKIQPAKLEDSAVYLCASSLSQGWRAFFGQGTRLTVV.

The genes are TRBV2 and TRBJ1-5; D remains unclear. CDR3 length: 13 residues. Germline CDR1 SNHLY, CDR2 FYNNEI. V shed 4 bases and J shed 9 bases, with 13 bases lying between them. In DNA form, the CDR3 reads TGTGCCAGCAGTGGTTCCCGGGATGGGCCCCAGCATTTT. Translation: CASSGSRDGPQHF. The full variable domain, in which reference TRBV2 and TRBJ1-5 provide the parts outside the CDR3, is EPEVTQTPSHQVTQMGQEVILRCVPISNHLYFYWYRQILGQKVEFLVSFYNNEISEKSEIFDDQFSVERPDGSNFTLKIRSTKLEDSAMYFCASSGSRDGPQHFGDGTRLSIL.

DNA for the CDR3: TGTGCCAGCAGCTCCGGACAGGGGCGAGCTAACTATGGCTACACCTTC. This sequence encodes CASSSGQGRANYGYTF. The chain recombines TRBV7-8 with TRBJ1-2; 9 bases line up with TRBD1. Germline V gene lookup returns CDR1 SGHVS and CDR2 FQNEAQ. Trimming removed 4 bases from V and 0 bases from J; junction bases left unmatched: 6. The CDR3 has 16 amino acids. Variable domain in full (rest from reference TRBV7-8 and TRBJ1-2): GAGVSQSPRYKVAKRGQDVALRCDPISGHVSLFWYQQALGQGPEFLTYFQNEAQLDKSGLPSDRFFAERPEGSVSTLKIQRTQQEDSAVYLCASSSGQGRANYGYTFGSGTRLTVV.

The chain is built from TRBV29-1 and TRBJ1-5; D call uncertain. The V end was cut by 7 bases, the J end by 2 bases, with 15 bases between. The germline V gene has CDR1 SQVTM and CDR2 ANQGSEA. This CDR3 is 14 amino acids long. The chain's CDR3 is CSATTSSGNQPQHF. The CDR3 DNA reads TGCAGCGCCACGACTTCGTCGGGCAATCAGCCCCAGCATTTT.

As regards this clone: At one of its ends the junction is not consistent with the germline gene, which may arise from a read error. This chain joins TRBV2 and TRBJ2-4; maybe TRBD1 (6 bases). CDR1 is SNHLY and CDR2 is FYNNEI in the germline V gene. This CDR3 spans 12 amino acids. The CDR3 DNA sequence: TGTGCCAGCATTCCGGAACCCGGGACAATGCACTTC. Translation gives CASIPEPGTMHF.